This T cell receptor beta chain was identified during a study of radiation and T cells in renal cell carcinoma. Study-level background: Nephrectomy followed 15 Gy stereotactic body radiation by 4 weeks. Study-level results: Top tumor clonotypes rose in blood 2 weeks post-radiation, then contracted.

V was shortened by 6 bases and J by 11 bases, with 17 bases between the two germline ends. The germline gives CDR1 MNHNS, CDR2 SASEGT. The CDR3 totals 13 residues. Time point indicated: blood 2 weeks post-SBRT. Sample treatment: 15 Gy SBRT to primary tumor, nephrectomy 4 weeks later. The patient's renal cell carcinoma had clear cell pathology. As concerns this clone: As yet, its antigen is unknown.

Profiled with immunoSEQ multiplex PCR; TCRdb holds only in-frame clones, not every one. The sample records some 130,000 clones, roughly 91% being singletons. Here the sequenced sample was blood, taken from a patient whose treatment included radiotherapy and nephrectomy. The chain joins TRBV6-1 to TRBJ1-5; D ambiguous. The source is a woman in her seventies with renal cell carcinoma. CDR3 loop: CASSALEQSAQHF. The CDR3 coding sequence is TGTGCCAGCAGCGCCCTAGAGCAATCAGCCCAGCATTTT.